These 29 T cell receptor beta chains were sequenced from one sample in a study of monozygotic twins with inflammatory bowel disease. TCRdb derives one entry per CDR3 protein from the 5' RACE reads, leaving out DNA. In all, the sample yields about 440,000 distinct CDR3 sequences. The sequenced material came from blood. The source is a human donor with ulcerative colitis or Crohn's disease, or a healthy co-twin of an affected twin (not recorded which).

This sequence joins TRBV29-1 and TRBJ1-1; TCRdb names TRBD1, which stays unverified in the absence of DNA. CDR3 length: 14 residues. Germline values: CDR1 SQVTM, CDR2 ANQGSEA. CDR3 residues: CSFGDISRNTEAFF.

This rearrangement joins TRBV12-3 or TRBV12-4 to TRBJ1-3. The CDR3 runs 12 residues. CDR3 sequence: CASGDGGHTIYF.

The chain's CDR3 is CAWSSGGEQYF. J is TRBJ2-7 and V is TRBV30; the D call from TCRdb, TRBD1, cannot be confirmed without DNA. CDR3 length: 11 amino acids. The germline gives CDR1 GTSNPN, CDR2 SVGIG (reference sequence).

This chain connects TRBV12-3 or TRBV12-4 to TRBJ2-1; TCRdb's D gene call, TRBD2, goes unchecked for lack of DNA. The CDR3 has 13 residues. CDR3 protein: CASRQSPGLRKFF.

The V gene is TRBV19, the J gene TRBJ2-2. Germline CDR1 is LNHDA and CDR2 is SQIVND (reference sequence). The length of the CDR3 is 16 residues. This CDR3 is CASSIDQQWNTGELFF.

Here the CDR3 reads CAWRSGTHIPSEAFF. The rearrangement joins TRBV30 to TRBJ1-1. CDR3 length: 15 amino acids. Germline CDR1 GTSNPN, CDR2 SVGIG (reference sequence).

The V call is TRBV27, the J call TRBJ2-7; TCRdb's assignment of TRBD1 cannot be checked, as there is no DNA. Germline assignment: CDR1 MNHEY and CDR2 SMNVEV (reference sequence). The CDR3 length is 13 residues. The chain's CDR3 is CASSLGDAYEQYF.

The CDR3 loop reads CAWSDSGHGYTF. The gene calls are TRBV30 and TRBJ1-2; without DNA, the TCRdb call of TRBD1 cannot be checked. The CDR3 spans 12 residues. The V gene's germline CDR1 is GTSNPN and CDR2 SVGIG (reference sequence).

J is TRBJ1-3 and V is TRBV19; TCRdb selects TRBD1, and the lack of DNA leaves this call unchecked. The CDR3 runs to 15 residues. Per germline, CDR1 LNHDA and CDR2 SQIVND (reference sequence). The CDR3 loop is CASSPEGGSGNTIYF.

This rearrangement joins TRBV7-9 to TRBJ2-3; without DNA, the TCRdb call of TRBD2 cannot be checked. Germline assignment: CDR1 SEHNR and CDR2 FQNEAQ (reference sequence). This CDR3 spans 16 amino acids. This CDR3 is CASSLGRTLSTDTQYF.

Here the CDR3 reads CSVERGKDTQYF. V usage is TRBV29-1 and J usage is TRBJ2-3; the TCRdb D gene call, TRBD1, has no DNA to confirm it. This CDR3 is built from 12 residues. Germline CDR1 reads SQVTM; CDR2 reads ANQGSEA.

The rearrangement links TRBV12-3 or TRBV12-4 to TRBJ2-7; TCRdb's assignment of TRBD1 cannot be checked, as there is no DNA. The CDR3 contains 14 residues. CDR3 sequence reads: CASSHPGQFYEQYF.

The chain joins TRBV12-3 or TRBV12-4 to TRBJ1-3. The CDR3 is 14 residues long. The CDR3 loop is CASSLGYAGNTIYF.

The chain has TRBV28 and TRBJ2-1. Germline CDR1 and CDR2: MDHEN and SYDVKM. There are 13 residues in the CDR3. CDR3 in amino acids: CASSLSSSGEQFF.

The genes are TRBV5-1 and TRBJ1-1; TCRdb calls TRBD1, which cannot be checked without DNA. This CDR3 spans 14 amino acids. CDR1 and CDR2 (germline): SGHRS, YFSETQ. The CDR3: CASTGQGVGTEAFF.

This chain links TRBV5-1 with TRBJ2-6. This CDR3 comprises 16 residues. CDR1 SGHRS and CDR2 YFSETQ come from the germline V gene. CDR3 sequence reads: CASSLERPSGANVLTF.

The chain is built from TRBV9 and TRBJ1-1. Germline values: CDR1 SGDLS, CDR2 YYNGEE. The CDR3 sequence is 15 residues long. The CDR3 spells CASSAQGRVNTEAFF. Combining the CDR3 with reference TRBV9 and TRBJ1-1 gives the whole variable domain DSGVTQTPKHLITATGQRVTLRCSPRSGDLSVYWYQQSLDQGLQFLIQYYNGEERAKGNILERFSAQQFPDLHSELNLSSLELGDSALYFCASSAQGRVNTEAFFGQGTRLTVV.

V and J are TRBV19 and TRBJ2-1; TCRdb calls TRBD2, which cannot be checked without DNA. CDR1 and CDR2 (germline): LNHDA, SQIVND (reference sequence). The CDR3 is 15 residues long. CDR3 protein: CASSIVGGGYNEQFF.

The chain recombines TRBV4-3 with TRBJ2-3; TCRdb reports TRBD2, a call that lacks DNA to check it against. This CDR3 region has 14 residues. Germline V lookup: CDR1 LGHNA, CDR2 YSLEER. CDR3 loop: CASSLSGLTDTQYF.

The chain joins TRBV28 to TRBJ1-5; the TRBD1 assignment by TCRdb is unverifiable without DNA. The CDR3 totals 14 residues. CDR1 is MDHEN, CDR2 SYDVKM, per germline. The CDR3 is CASSPTTGDQPQHF. Combining the CDR3 with reference TRBV28 and TRBJ1-5 gives the whole variable domain DVKVTQSSRYLVKRTGEKVFLECVQDMDHENMFWYRQDPGLGLRLIYFSYDVKMKEKGDIPEGYSVSREKKERFSLILESASTNQTSMYLCASSPTTGDQPQHFGDGTRLSIL.

J is TRBJ1-5 and V is TRBV2; TCRdb gives TRBD1 as the D gene, but with no DNA this cannot be confirmed. The CDR3 covers 13 residues. Per the germline V gene, CDR1 is SNHLY and CDR2 is FYNNEI. CDR3 amino acids: CASSHTGNQPQHF.

The J gene is TRBJ1-5, the V gene TRBV24-1; TCRdb's assignment of TRBD1 cannot be checked, as there is no DNA. The CDR3 covers 16 residues. The germline CDR1 and CDR2 sequences are KGHDR and SFDVKD. CDR3 sequence: CATSDRTGGSFQPQHF.

The V call is TRBV5-1, the J call TRBJ2-1; TCRdb proposes TRBD1, but this gene call is untestable without DNA. This CDR3 contains 18 residues. The germline V gene has CDR1 SGHRS and CDR2 YFSETQ. The CDR3 protein is CASSLEIGQGPQYNEQFF. Using reference TRBV5-1 and TRBJ2-1 for the parts outside the CDR3, the full variable domain is KAGVTQTPRYLIKTRGQQVTLSCSPISGHRSVSWYQQTPGQGLQFLFEYFSETQRNKGNFPGRFSGRQFSNSRSEMNVSTLELGDSALYLCASSLEIGQGPQYNEQFFGPGTRLTVL.

The genes are TRBV7-8 and TRBJ2-7; no DNA is available, so the TRBD1 call from TCRdb remains unchecked. This CDR3 has 15 amino acids. Germline V gene lookup returns CDR1 SGHVS and CDR2 FQNEAQ. The CDR3 loop is CASSSSGGARYEQYF.

J is TRBJ1-6 and V is TRBV21-1. TRBV21-1 is annotated as a pseudogene. CDR3 length: 13 residues. This chain's CDR3 is CASSKIPRGSPHF.

The rearrangement joins TRBV2 to TRBJ1-3; TCRdb calls TRBD1, which cannot be checked without DNA. The CDR3 totals 14 residues. Germline V CDR1 and CDR2: SNHLY, FYNNEI. CDR3 sequence reads: CASSEDRGGNTIYF. The whole variable domain, filled in from reference TRBV2 and TRBJ1-3, reads EPEVTQTPSHQVTQMGQEVILRCVPISNHLYFYWYRQILGQKVEFLVSFYNNEISEKSEIFDDQFSVERPDGSNFTLKIRSTKLEDSAMYFCASSEDRGGNTIYFGEGSWLTVV.

The chain links TRBV10-3 to TRBJ2-2. The germline CDR1 and CDR2 sequences are ENHRY and SYGVKD. This CDR3 region has 16 residues. The CDR3 loop is CAISEPRGTNTGELFF.

The chain links TRBV6-4 to TRBJ2-1; the TCRdb call, TRBD2, lacks DNA for checking. CDR1 and CDR2 from the germline V gene are MRHNA and SNTAGT. The CDR3 sequence is 16 residues long. CDR3 residues: CASSPGTSGGAGEQFF.

The chain has TRBV12-3 or TRBV12-4 and TRBJ1-2. This CDR3 region has 12 residues. The CDR3 protein is CASSLLDYGYTF.